There are many counts of the clone carrying this TCR beta chain. Antigen unknown. The sample is drawn from a study of T cell repertoires in cytomegalovirus infection. Study summary: In public TCR beta signatures, there were indications of both CMV infection and matching HLA type. Notes on the study in general: The ex vivo response was dominated by HLA-C-restricted CMV-specific TCR beta clonotypes. CMV carriers having the relevant HLA were flagged by cumulative public TCR beta family frequency.

TCRdb reprocessed the reads via MiXCR and lists one record per CDR3 protein. The sample lists about 260,000 distinct CDR3 sequences, around 13% occurring once. CDR1 and CDR2 from the germline V gene are SGHTA and FQGNSA. V dropped 5 bases and J dropped 4; count of bases not matched to a gene: 12. The CDR3 sequence is 17 residues long. Input material: PBMCs. This TCR derives from a human donor in good health (CMV status not recorded). Some clones in this sample may be carry-over from other donors' samples. This rearrangement joins TRBV7-2 to TRBJ2-1, with TRBD2 matching over 9 bases. CDR3 loop: CASSLGRGTSLYNEQFF. CDR3 in DNA: TGTGCCAGCAGCCTGGGCCGGGGGACTAGCCTTTACAATGAGCAGTTCTTC. Combining the CDR3 with reference TRBV7-2 and TRBJ2-1 gives the whole variable domain GAGVSQSPSNKVTEKGKDVELRCDPISGHTALYWYRQSLGQGLEFLIYFQGNSAPDKSGLPSDRFSAERTGGSVSTLTIQRTQQEDSAVYLCASSLGRGTSLYNEQFFGPGTRLTVL.